This T cell receptor (beta chain) stems from a study of cytomegalovirus exposure and HLA in healthy donors. Findings and caveats of the study: The tendency of first-cohort TCR clusters to co-occur in the 120 validation repertoires was the finding of a later analysis.

A word on this clone: Its antigen is still unknown.

The method was immunoSEQ multiplex PCR; TCRdb's version includes in-frame clones alone and lacks a portion of them. There are 180,000 or so clones in the sample; roughly nine tenths occur only once, and 6% to 8.5% lies in the top ten. In germline, CDR1 is SGHTA, CDR2 FQGNSA. This CDR3 has 16 amino acids. The V end lost 4 bases, the J end lost 5 bases, and 18 bases lay between the germline ends. The clonotype was recovered from a young man in good health and CMV-seropositive. The chain joins TRBV7-2 to TRBJ1-5; the D is unclear. The sample taken for sequencing was PBMCs. The CDR3 loop is CASSSRANFLDQPQHF. The CDR3 coding sequence is TGTGCCAGCAGCTCTCGAGCCAATTTCCTTGATCAGCCCCAGCATTTT.